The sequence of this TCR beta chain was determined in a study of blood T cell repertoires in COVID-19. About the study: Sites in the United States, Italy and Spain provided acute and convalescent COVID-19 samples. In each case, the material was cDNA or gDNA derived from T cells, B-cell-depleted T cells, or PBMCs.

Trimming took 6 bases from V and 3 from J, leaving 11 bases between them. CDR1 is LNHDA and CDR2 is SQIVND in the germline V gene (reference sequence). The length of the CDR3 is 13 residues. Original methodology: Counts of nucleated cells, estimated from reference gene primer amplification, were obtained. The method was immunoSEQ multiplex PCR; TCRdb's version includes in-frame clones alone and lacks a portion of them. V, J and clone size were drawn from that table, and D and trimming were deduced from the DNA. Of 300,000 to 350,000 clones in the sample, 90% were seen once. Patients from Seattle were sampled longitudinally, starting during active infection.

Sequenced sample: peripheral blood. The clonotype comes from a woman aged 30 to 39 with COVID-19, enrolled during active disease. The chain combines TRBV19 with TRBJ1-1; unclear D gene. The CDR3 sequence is CASSWAVDTEAFF. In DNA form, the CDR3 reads TGTGCCAGTAGCTGGGCAGTAGACACTGAAGCTTTCTTT.